Below, 31 T cell receptor beta chains from the same sample are listed, as sequenced in a study of T cells expressing NK-cell markers. TCRdb re-called the 5' RACE reads and gives one entry per CDR3 protein, without DNA. This sample's table reports about 460,000 distinct CDR3 sequences. The sample taken for sequencing was blood T cells: a sorted CD56 or NKG2C T cell subset, CD4+ or CD8+ T cells, or bulk PBMC T cells (not recorded which). Receptors were obtained from a woman in her forties or fifties in good health.

This rearrangement joins TRBV10-2 to TRBJ2-7. Germline CDR1 WSHSY, CDR2 SAAADI. This CDR3 comprises 13 residues. CDR3 protein: CASALVASYEQYF.

The rearrangement uses TRBV6-1 and TRBJ1-3; TCRdb returns TRBD1, unconfirmable since there is no DNA. The CDR3 extends over 15 amino acids. The V gene's germline CDR1 is MNHNS and CDR2 SASEGT. The CDR3 sequence is CASTWDPSSGNTIYF.

This chain uses TRBV29-1 with TRBJ2-2; there is no DNA to check the TCRdb D call of TRBD1. In germline, CDR1 is SQVTM, CDR2 ANQGSEA. The CDR3 sequence is 14 residues long. This chain's CDR3 is CSVASGHFTGELFF.

The gene calls are TRBV20-1 and TRBJ2-1; TCRdb's D call of TRBD1 is untestable without DNA. CDR1 is DFQATT, CDR2 SNEGSKA, per germline (reference sequence). This CDR3 has 13 residues. The CDR3 region is CSAPGPERDEQFF.

The V call is TRBV11-2, the J call TRBJ2-2; TCRdb indicates TRBD2, and absent DNA this call remains unverified. The germline gives CDR1 SGHAT, CDR2 FQNNGV. CDR3 length equals 16 residues. This CDR3 reads CASSLSGGENTGELFF.

This chain uses TRBV28 with TRBJ2-1; TCRdb calls TRBD1, which cannot be checked without DNA. There are 15 residues in the CDR3. The germline gives CDR1 MDHEN, CDR2 SYDVKM. CDR3: CASSSDRGLGNEQFF. The whole variable domain, remainder taken from reference TRBV28 and TRBJ2-1, is DVKVTQSSRYLVKRTGEKVFLECVQDMDHENMFWYRQDPGLGLRLIYFSYDVKMKEKGDIPEGYSVSREKKERFSLILESASTNQTSMYLCASSSDRGLGNEQFFGPGTRLTVL.

This chain links TRBV2 with TRBJ1-2; TCRdb's D gene call, TRBD1, goes unchecked for lack of DNA. The CDR3 covers 15 residues. From germline, CDR1 is SNHLY and CDR2 FYNNEI. The CDR3 sequence: CASSRPGQGARGYTF.

This chain joins TRBV14 and TRBJ1-1. Germline-derived CDR1 and CDR2 are SGHDN and FVKESK. The CDR3 loop spans 13 amino acids. The CDR3 reads CASRRTGGGKAFF.

The chain carries TRBV20-1 and TRBJ2-1; the TCRdb D gene call, TRBD1, has no DNA to confirm it. Germline CDR1 reads DFQATT; CDR2 reads SNEGSKA (reference sequence). The CDR3 is 14 amino acids. CDR3 protein: CSAKPGQGANEQFF.

This rearrangement joins TRBV7-7 to TRBJ2-2; TCRdb reports TRBD1, a call that lacks DNA to check it against. CDR1 and CDR2 from the germline V gene are SSHAT and FNYEAQ (reference sequence). The CDR3 sequence is 18 residues long. The CDR3 region is CASSPLIGGGANTGELFF.

This CDR3 is CASSFELTHNEQFF. The chain links TRBV5-1 to TRBJ2-1. The CDR3 totals 14 residues. Germline V lookup: CDR1 SGHRS, CDR2 YFSETQ.

The chain couples TRBV3-1 to TRBJ1-6. There are 15 residues in the CDR3. The germline V gene encodes CDR1 LGHDT and CDR2 YNNKEL (reference sequence). CDR3 sequence reads: CASRAIGEGHSPLHF.

The chain joins TRBV6-1 to TRBJ1-5. Germline V lookup: CDR1 MNHNS, CDR2 SASEGT. The CDR3 extends over 13 amino acids. This CDR3 is CASSREVDQPQHF.

The V gene is TRBV11-3, the J gene TRBJ2-2. Germline CDR1 SGHNT, CDR2 YENEEA. The CDR3 has 15 amino acids. The chain's CDR3 is CASSGRLTNTGELFF.

The chain joins TRBV12-3 or TRBV12-4 to TRBJ1-2; TCRdb gives TRBD1 as the D gene, but with no DNA this cannot be confirmed. This CDR3 contains 14 residues. CDR3 loop: CASSWTATNYGYTF.

The rearrangement uses TRBV6-1 and TRBJ1-4; TCRdb names TRBD1, which stays unverified in the absence of DNA. The CDR3 spans 15 residues. Germline V gene data show CDR1 as MNHNS and CDR2 as SASEGT. The CDR3 here is CASRQDSLTNEKLFF.

The V call is TRBV29-1, the J call TRBJ2-1. The length of the CDR3 is 12 residues. Per the germline V gene, CDR1 is SQVTM and CDR2 is ANQGSEA. The CDR3 reads CSVRLTYNEQFF.

The rearrangement links TRBV12-3 or TRBV12-4 to TRBJ2-3. The CDR3 has 14 amino acids. This CDR3 is CASSLPPLKDTQYF.

The genes are TRBV10-3 and TRBJ2-6; TCRdb outputs TRBD1, but without DNA this stays unchecked. Per the germline V gene, CDR1 is ENHRY and CDR2 is SYGVKD. The CDR3 sequence is 16 residues long. This CDR3 is CAISERQGAGANVLTF.

The rearrangement joins TRBV6-5 to TRBJ1-2; as DNA is missing, the TRBD1 call by TCRdb cannot be tested. Germline V lookup: CDR1 MNHEY, CDR2 SVGAGI. The CDR3 consists of 13 residues. The CDR3 reads CASSYSRVGSYTF.

This chain links TRBV5-1 with TRBJ2-1; TCRdb's D call, TRBD2, is unchecked because there is no DNA. Germline V gene sequence: CDR1 SGHRS, CDR2 YFSETQ. The CDR3 extends over 17 amino acids. The chain's CDR3 is CASSLVSSGSRDNEQFF.

The chain couples TRBV29-1 to TRBJ1-2; lacking DNA, the TRBD1 call made by TCRdb goes unchecked. The CDR3 is 11 amino acids. The germline gives CDR1 SQVTM, CDR2 ANQGSEA. The CDR3: CSGGEPGGYTF.

The V and J genes are TRBV6-5 and TRBJ1-6; TCRdb's D gene call, TRBD1, goes unchecked for lack of DNA. The germline V gene has CDR1 MNHEY and CDR2 SVGAGI. The CDR3 totals 15 residues. CDR3 loop: CASSYVGQGNSPLHF.

The rearrangement joins TRBV20-1 to TRBJ1-2; TCRdb outputs TRBD1, but without DNA this stays unchecked. Germline lookup yields CDR1 DFQATT and CDR2 SNEGSKA (reference sequence). This CDR3 contains 18 residues. The CDR3 loop is CSASSLGTGGRTGYGYTF.

The chain employs TRBV7-9 and TRBJ2-5. The CDR3 is 12 amino acids. Per the germline V gene, CDR1 is SEHNR and CDR2 is FQNEAQ (reference sequence). The CDR3 region is CASRQDGETQYF.

The rearrangement joins TRBV5-1 to TRBJ2-1; without DNA, the TCRdb call of TRBD2 cannot be checked. Germline lookup yields CDR1 SGHRS and CDR2 YFSETQ. This CDR3 comprises 13 residues. The CDR3: CASSLYLEGEQFF. Drawing the rest from reference TRBV5-1 and TRBJ2-1, the complete variable domain is KAGVTQTPRYLIKTRGQQVTLSCSPISGHRSVSWYQQTPGQGLQFLFEYFSETQRNKGNFPGRFSGRQFSNSRSEMNVSTLELGDSALYLCASSLYLEGEQFFGPGTRLTVL.

V usage is TRBV4-2 and J usage is TRBJ2-4; TCRdb's D call of TRBD1 is untestable without DNA. CDR1 LGHNA and CDR2 YNFKEQ come from the germline V gene. The CDR3 loop spans 15 amino acids. CDR3 sequence reads: CASSQGPGTENIQYF.

The rearrangement joins TRBV11-2 to TRBJ2-3; TCRdb indicates TRBD2, and absent DNA this call remains unverified. The CDR3 totals 14 residues. From germline, CDR1 is SGHAT and CDR2 FQNNGV. The CDR3 sequence is CASSPSRLLGGQYF.

This chain connects TRBV30 to TRBJ2-5; the TRBD1 assignment by TCRdb is unverifiable without DNA. Germline V gene lookup returns CDR1 GTSNPN and CDR2 SVGIG (reference sequence). The CDR3 extends over 14 amino acids. CDR3 region: CAWSVGGVGETQYF.

V usage is TRBV29-1 and J usage is TRBJ2-2; TCRdb designates TRBD2, a call that cannot be tested without DNA. Germline assignment: CDR1 SQVTM and CDR2 ANQGSEA. This CDR3 contains 12 residues. This CDR3 is CSAGRTAGELFF.

The J gene is TRBJ2-4, the V gene TRBV5-1; TCRdb's D call of TRBD1 is untestable without DNA. The CDR3 totals 17 residues. Germline V gives CDR1 SGHRS, CDR2 YFSETQ. CDR3 in amino acids: CASSSRGSSLAKNIQYF.